These 8 T cell receptor beta chains originate from one sample sequenced in a study of blood T cell repertoires in COVID-19. Repertoires were generated with immunoSEQ multiplex PCR, while TCRdb's copy carries only in-frame clones and drops some. The sample shows about 200,000 clones, roughly 90% of them seen only once. Sequencing was done on a sample of PBMCs or T cells enriched from blood (not recorded which). Receptor source: a woman aged 18-29 years who had recovered from COVID-19.

The rearrangement uses TRBV5-1 and TRBJ2-1; the match to TRBD2 covers 10 bases. The CDR3 is made up of 16 amino acids. The trim removed 4 bases at V and 2 bases at J, leaving 6 bases unmatched. Per the germline V gene, CDR1 is SGHRS and CDR2 is YFSETQ. The CDR3 reads CASSPSGGAPYNEQFF. CDR3 DNA sequence: TGCGCCAGCAGCCCGAGCGGGGGGGCGCCCTACAATGAGCAGTTCTTC.

As concerns this clone: A much more abundant neighbour one base away suggests this may be a read error. The V call is TRBV7-6, the J call TRBJ1-4; 9 nucleotides align to TRBD1. CDR3 length: 14 amino acids. The V segment lost 5 bases and the J segment 5 bases; nucleotides outside the gene matches: 3. The V gene's germline CDR1 is SGHVS and CDR2 FNYEAQ. The CDR3 loop reads CASSPGTGNEKLFF. In DNA form, the CDR3 reads TGTGCCAGCAGCCCGGGGACAGGGAATGAAAAACTGTTTTTT.

The J gene is TRBJ1-5, the V gene TRBV28; maybe TRBD1 (6 bases). V shed 4 bases and J shed 6 bases, with 16 bases lying between them. From germline, CDR1 is MDHEN and CDR2 SYDVKM. The CDR3 extends over 15 amino acids. CDR3 region: CASSSRGAGVQPQHF. The CDR3 DNA is TGTGCCAGCAGTTCCCGAGGGGCAGGGGTTCAGCCCCAGCATTTT.

The chain employs TRBV4-1 and TRBJ2-1; unclear D gene. Germline values: CDR1 MGHRA, CDR2 YSYEKL. This CDR3 spans 12 amino acids. V lost 5 bases, J lost 6 bases, and 8 bases lay in between. CDR3: CASSFRSNEQFF. The CDR3 bases are TGCGCCAGCAGCTTCCGTAGCAATGAGCAGTTCTTC.

Regarding this clone: At one of its ends the junction is not consistent with the germline gene, which may arise from a read error. V gene TRBV14 combines with J gene TRBJ1-6, with 7 bases matching TRBD1. This CDR3 has 17 amino acids. From germline, CDR1 is SGHDN and CDR2 FVKESK. The CDR3 DNA is TGTGCCAGCAGCCGGACCGTTTGGAGGACAGGCGATTCTCCCCTCCACTTT. Its protein product is CASSRTVWRTGDSPLHF.

This clone was picked up one time. The chain joins TRBV2 to TRBJ2-3, with D hard to call. Germline V lookup: CDR1 SNHLY, CDR2 FYNNEI. The CDR3 length is 14 residues. Trimming stripped 8 bases from V and 3 bases from J, with 15 bases between. The CDR3 DNA reads as TGTGCCAGCTCCCAAGGCACCGGGACAGATACGCAGTATTTT. This gives the protein CASSQGTGTDTQYF.

The V and J genes are TRBV9 and TRBJ2-7, with 10 bases that match TRBD1. Trimming removed 4 bases from V and 5 bases from J; junction bases left unmatched: 9. CDR1 is SGDLS, CDR2 YYNGEE, per germline. The length of the CDR3 is 15 residues. Here the CDR3 DNA reads TGTGCCAGCAGCACAACCACTGACAGGGGGCACGAGCAGTACTTC. Protein: CASSTTTDRGHEQYF.

J is TRBJ2-1 and V is TRBV18; D remains unclear. The germline V gene has CDR1 KGHSH and CDR2 LQKENI. Trimming shortened V by 4 bases and J by 3 bases, and 4 bases separated the two germline ends. CDR3 length equals 12 residues. CDR3: CASSLGYNEQFF. The CDR3, as DNA: TGTGCCAGCTCACTCGGCTACAATGAGCAGTTCTTC.